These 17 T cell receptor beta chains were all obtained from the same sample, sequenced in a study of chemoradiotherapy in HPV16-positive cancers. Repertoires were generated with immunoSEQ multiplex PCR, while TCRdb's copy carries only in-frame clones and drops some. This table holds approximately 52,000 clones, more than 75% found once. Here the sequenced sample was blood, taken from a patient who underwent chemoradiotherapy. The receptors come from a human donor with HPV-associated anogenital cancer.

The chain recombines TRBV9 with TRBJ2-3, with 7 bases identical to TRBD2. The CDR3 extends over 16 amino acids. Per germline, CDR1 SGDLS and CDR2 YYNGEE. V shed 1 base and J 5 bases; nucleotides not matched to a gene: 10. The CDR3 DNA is TGTGCCAGCAGCGTAAAAACGGGGGGTCCTTTAGATACGCAGTATTTT. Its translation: CASSVKTGGPLDTQYF.

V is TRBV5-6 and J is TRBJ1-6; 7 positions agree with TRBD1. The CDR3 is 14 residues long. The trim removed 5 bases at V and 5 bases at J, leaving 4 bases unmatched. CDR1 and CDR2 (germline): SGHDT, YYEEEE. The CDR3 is CASRMGQHNSPLHF. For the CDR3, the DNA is TGTGCCAGCAGAATGGGACAGCATAATTCACCCCTCCACTTT.

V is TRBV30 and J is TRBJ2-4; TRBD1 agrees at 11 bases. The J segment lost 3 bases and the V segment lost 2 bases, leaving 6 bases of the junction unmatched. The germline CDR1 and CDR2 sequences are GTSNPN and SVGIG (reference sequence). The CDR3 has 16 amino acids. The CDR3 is CAWSTPGTGGKNIQYF. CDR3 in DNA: TGTGCCTGGAGTACCCCCGGGACAGGGGGCAAAAACATTCAGTACTTC. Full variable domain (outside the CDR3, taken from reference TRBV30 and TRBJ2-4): SQTIHQWPATLVQPVGSPLSLECTVEGTSNPNLYWYRQAAGRGLQLLFYSVGIGQISSEVPQNLSASRPQDRQFILSSKKLLLSDSGFYLCAWSTPGTGGKNIQYFGAGTRLSVL.

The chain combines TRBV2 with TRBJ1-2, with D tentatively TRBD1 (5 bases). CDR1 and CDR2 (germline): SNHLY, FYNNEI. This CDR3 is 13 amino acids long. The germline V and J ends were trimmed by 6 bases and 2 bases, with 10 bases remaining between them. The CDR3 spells CASRDMINYGYTF. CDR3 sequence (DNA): TGTGCCAGCAGGGACATGATCAACTATGGCTACACCTTC.

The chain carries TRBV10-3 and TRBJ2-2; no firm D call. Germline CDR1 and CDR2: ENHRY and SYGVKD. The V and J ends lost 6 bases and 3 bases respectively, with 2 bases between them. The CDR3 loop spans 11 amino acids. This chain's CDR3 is CAIRDTGELFF. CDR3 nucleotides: TGTGCCATCAGGGACACCGGGGAGCTGTTTTTT.

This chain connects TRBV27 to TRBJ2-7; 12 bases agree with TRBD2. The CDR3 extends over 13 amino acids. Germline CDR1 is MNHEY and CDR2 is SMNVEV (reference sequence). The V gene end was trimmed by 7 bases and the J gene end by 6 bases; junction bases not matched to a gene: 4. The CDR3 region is CASMVLAGGEQYF. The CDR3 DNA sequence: TGTGCCAGCATGGTACTAGCGGGGGGCGAGCAGTACTTC.

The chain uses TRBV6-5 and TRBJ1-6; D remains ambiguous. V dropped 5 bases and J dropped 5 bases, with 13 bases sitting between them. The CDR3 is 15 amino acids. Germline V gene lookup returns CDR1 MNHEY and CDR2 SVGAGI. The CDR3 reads CASSPQTSHNSPLHF. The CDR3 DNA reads TGTGCCAGCAGTCCCCAGACAAGCCATAATTCACCCCTCCACTTT.

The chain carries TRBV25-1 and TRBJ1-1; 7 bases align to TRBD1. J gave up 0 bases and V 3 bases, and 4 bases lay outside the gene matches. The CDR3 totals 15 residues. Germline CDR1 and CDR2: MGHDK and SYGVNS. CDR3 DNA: TGTGCCAGCAGTGATTTGGGACAGCTGAACACTGAAGCTTTCTTT. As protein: CASSDLGQLNTEAFF.

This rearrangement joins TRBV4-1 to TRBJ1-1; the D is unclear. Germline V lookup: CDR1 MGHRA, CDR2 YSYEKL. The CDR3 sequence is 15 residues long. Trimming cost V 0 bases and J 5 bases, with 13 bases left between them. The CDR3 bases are TGCGCCAGCAGCCAAGAGGCGCCGGTAGGGACTGAAGCTTTCTTT. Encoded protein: CASSQEAPVGTEAFF.

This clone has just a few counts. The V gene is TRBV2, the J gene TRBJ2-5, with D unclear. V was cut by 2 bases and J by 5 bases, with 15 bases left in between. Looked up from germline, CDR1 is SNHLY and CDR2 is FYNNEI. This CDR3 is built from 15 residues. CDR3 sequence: CASSESIAVRETQYF. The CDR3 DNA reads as TGTGCCAGCAGTGAATCGATCGCTGTTAGGGAGACCCAGTACTTC. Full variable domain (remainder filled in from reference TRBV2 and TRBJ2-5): EPEVTQTPSHQVTQMGQEVILRCVPISNHLYFYWYRQILGQKVEFLVSFYNNEISEKSEIFDDQFSVERPDGSNFTLKIRSTKLEDSAMYFCASSESIAVRETQYFGPGTRLLVL.

The DNA for the CDR3 is TGTGCCAGCCGGCAGGGGGCGAATCAGCCCCAGCATTTT. This gives the protein CASRQGANQPQHF. The gene calls are TRBV6-6 and TRBJ1-5, with 8 positions matching TRBD1. This CDR3 contains 13 residues. Germline loops: CDR1 MNHNY, CDR2 SVGAGI (reference sequence). V lost 8 bases to trimming and J lost 4 bases; unmatched junction nucleotides: 4.

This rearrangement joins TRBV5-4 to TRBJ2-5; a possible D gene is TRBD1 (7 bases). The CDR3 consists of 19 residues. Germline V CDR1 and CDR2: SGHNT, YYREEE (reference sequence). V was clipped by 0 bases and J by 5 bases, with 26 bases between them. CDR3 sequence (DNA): TGTGCCAGCAGCTTGGCATCAGGGGGGCGCAGAGGGGCCGGGGAGACCCAGTACTTC. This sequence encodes CASSLASGGRRGAGETQYF.

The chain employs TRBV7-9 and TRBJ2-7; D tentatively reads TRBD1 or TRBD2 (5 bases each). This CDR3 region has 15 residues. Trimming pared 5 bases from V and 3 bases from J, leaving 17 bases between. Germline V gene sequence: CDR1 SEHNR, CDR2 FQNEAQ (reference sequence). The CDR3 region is CASSPGAGTHYEQYF. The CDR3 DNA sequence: TGTGCCAGCAGCCCCGGGGCCGGGACCCACTACGAGCAGTACTTC.

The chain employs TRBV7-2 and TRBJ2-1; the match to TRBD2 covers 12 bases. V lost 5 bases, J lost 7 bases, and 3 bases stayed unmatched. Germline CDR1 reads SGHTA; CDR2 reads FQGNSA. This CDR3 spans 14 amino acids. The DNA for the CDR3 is TGTGCCAGCAGCCCACTAGCGGGAGGAAATGAGCAGTTCTTC. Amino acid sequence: CASSPLAGGNEQFF.

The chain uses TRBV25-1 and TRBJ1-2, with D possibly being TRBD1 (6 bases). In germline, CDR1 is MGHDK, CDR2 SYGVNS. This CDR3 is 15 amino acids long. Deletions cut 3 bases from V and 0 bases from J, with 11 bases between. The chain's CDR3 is CASSDPGTTNYGYTF. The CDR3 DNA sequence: TGTGCCAGCAGTGATCCCGGGACAACTAACTATGGCTACACCTTC.

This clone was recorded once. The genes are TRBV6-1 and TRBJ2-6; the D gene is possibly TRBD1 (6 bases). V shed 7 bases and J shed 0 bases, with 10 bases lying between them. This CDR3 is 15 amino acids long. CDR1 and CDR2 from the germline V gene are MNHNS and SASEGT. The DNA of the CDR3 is TGTGCCAGCACAGGGGACCTCTCTGGGGCCAACGTCCTGACTTTC. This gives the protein CASTGDLSGANVLTF.

CDR3 DNA sequence: TGTGCCAGCTCACCTATCGCAGGGCACACAGATACGCAGTATTTT. Its protein product is CASSPIAGHTDTQYF. The chain couples TRBV18 to TRBJ2-3, with a weak D call TRBD1 (5 bases). Germline values: CDR1 KGHSH, CDR2 LQKENI. The CDR3 loop spans 15 amino acids. Trimming shortened V by 3 bases and J by 2 bases, and 12 bases separated the two germline ends.